Presented here are 15 T cell receptor beta chains from one specimen sequenced in a study of T-cell reconstitution after alpha-beta-depleted transplantation in children. Unique molecular identifiers were used to barcode this TCRbeta library. One entry per CDR3 protein results from TCRdb running MiXCR on the PCR reads. The table includes some 500,000 distinct CDR3 sequences, approximately 16% detected once. Sequencing was performed on PBMCs from the stem cell graft donor, taken from the stem cell graft. The receptor source for this set is a human donor who donated a stem cell graft to a child with acute lymphoblastic leukemia.

The chain couples TRBV20-1 to TRBJ2-1; 8 bases are shared with TRBD2. CDR3 length: 16 amino acids. Germline loops: CDR1 DFQATT, CDR2 SNEGSKA (reference sequence). V gave up 6 bases and J gave up 0 bases; unmatched junction bases: 10. The CDR3 region has the DNA TGCAGTGCCCGAAACTTAGCGGGACTCTCCTACAATGAGCAGTTCTTC. The encoded protein is CSARNLAGLSYNEQFF.

This clonotype was recorded a few times. The chain is built from TRBV29-1 and TRBJ2-7, with 12 bases matching TRBD2. With V trimmed by 4 bases and J by 10 bases, 5 bases remained unmatched. Per the germline V gene, CDR1 is SQVTM and CDR2 is ANQGSEA. The CDR3 covers 12 residues. The CDR3 region is CSVGLAGVGQYF. In DNA form, the CDR3 reads TGCAGCGTTGGACTAGCGGGAGTCGGTCAGTACTTC.

This clonotype was observed a few times. The chain has TRBV27 and TRBJ2-2; perhaps TRBD2 as D (5 bases). Trimming stripped 1 base from V and 1 base from J, with 13 bases between. CDR1 MNHEY and CDR2 SMNVEV come from the germline V gene (reference sequence). The CDR3 sequence is 17 residues long. CDR3 region: CASSLFFGLLNTGELFF. CDR3 sequence (DNA): TGTGCCAGCAGTTTATTCTTTGGACTTTTGAACACCGGGGAGCTGTTTTTT.

This clonotype was observed a few times. The CDR3 nucleotides read TGTGCCAGCAGCTTTAAAGAGACAAGCTACGAGCAGTACTTC. It specifies CASSFKETSYEQYF. The chain joins TRBV7-9 to TRBJ2-7, with unresolved D. The CDR3 is 14 residues long. Germline CDR1 reads SEHNR; CDR2 reads FQNEAQ (reference sequence). Trimming shortened V by 3 bases and J by 3 bases, and 12 bases separated the two germline ends.

This clonotype was seen ten or more times. The chain has TRBV10-3 and TRBJ2-7; D is ambiguous. The CDR3 has 14 amino acids. The V gene's germline CDR1 is ENHRY and CDR2 SYGVKD. V gave up 2 bases and J gave up 3 bases, with 11 bases separating them. CDR3 DNA: TGTGCCATCAGTGAGGGACCCCCGGACTACGAGCAGTACTTC. Translated, it gives CAISEGPPDYEQYF.

This clonotype was detected only a few times. V usage is TRBV27 and J usage is TRBJ2-1, with 8 nucleotides matching TRBD2. The CDR3 loop spans 13 amino acids. The germline V gene encodes CDR1 MNHEY and CDR2 SMNVEV (reference sequence). J was trimmed by 7 bases and V by 5 bases; bases with no gene match: 4. For the CDR3, the DNA is TGTGCCAGCAGTGGGGCGGGGGGAAATGAGCAGTTCTTC. Encoded protein: CASSGAGGNEQFF.

The CDR3 DNA reads as TGTGCCAGCAGTTTAAAACTGTCGCTAGAGGGCGGCGAGCAGTACTTC. It is translated as CASSLKLSLEGGEQYF. The chain uses TRBV12-3 or TRBV12-4 and TRBJ2-7, with a possible D match to TRBD2 (5 bases). This CDR3 is built from 16 residues. Trimming shortened V by 2 bases and J by 6 bases, and 20 bases separated the two germline ends.

J is TRBJ2-4 and V is TRBV12-3 or TRBV12-4; perhaps TRBD2 as D (6 bases). The CDR3 loop spans 15 amino acids. V was clipped by 6 bases and J by 0 bases, with 12 bases between them. The CDR3 DNA follows: TGTGCCAGCAGGTCGGGACTGCAAGCCAAAAACATTCAGTACTTC. Its translation is CASRSGLQAKNIQYF.

V and J are TRBV20-1 and TRBJ2-3; D is ambiguous. V was clipped by 2 bases and J by 2 bases, with 14 bases between them. The CDR3 has 15 residues. Germline lookup yields CDR1 DFQATT and CDR2 SNEGSKA (reference sequence). The CDR3 coding sequence is TGCAGTGCTAGAATTGTGGGTTCGTTCACAGATACGCAGTATTTT. It specifies CSARIVGSFTDTQYF.

This clonotype was picked up one time. Lacking the conserved final phenylalanine or tryptophan, this CDR3 likely reflects a read error. The rearrangement uses TRBV20-1 and TRBJ2-7; 7 nucleotides match TRBD2. The V gene's germline CDR1 is DFQATT and CDR2 SNEGSKA (reference sequence). Trimming removed 4 bases from V and 0 bases from J; junction bases left unmatched: 9. This CDR3 comprises 15 residues. CDR3 DNA sequence: TGCAGTGCTAACCCCTTAGCGGGCGGCTCCTACGAGCAGTACCTC. Protein: CSANPLAGGSYEQYL.

This rearrangement joins TRBV4-2 to TRBJ2-7; D is ambiguous. The CDR3 has 14 residues. Germline CDR1 and CDR2: LGHNA and YNFKEQ. Deletions cut 1 base from V and 4 bases from J, with 11 bases between. The CDR3 loop reads CASSQAGLGYEQYF. In DNA, the CDR3 is TGTGCCAGCAGCCAAGCAGGCCTAGGGTACGAGCAGTACTTC.

This clonotype was picked up a small number of times. CDR3 coding DNA: TGTGCCAGCAGCTTGCCCTCGTCGGGAGGGCCCTACGAGCAGTACTTC. It codes for CASSLPSSGGPYEQYF. The V call is TRBV5-5, the J call TRBJ2-7, with 8 positions matching TRBD2. Trimming cost V 1 base and J 2 bases; bases outside gene matches: 8. The CDR3 has 16 residues. Germline CDR1 is SGHKS and CDR2 is YYEKEE (reference sequence). Complete variable domain (other parts from reference TRBV5-5 and TRBJ2-7): DAGVTQSPTHLIKTRGQQVTLRCSPISGHKSVSWYQQVLGQGPQFIFQYYEKEERGRGNFPDRFSARQFPNYSSELNVNALLLGDSALYLCASSLPSSGGPYEQYFGPGTRLTVT.

This clonotype turned up a few times. The rearrangement joins TRBV20-1 to TRBJ1-5; D not resolved. There are 14 residues in the CDR3. Germline V gene lookup returns CDR1 DFQATT and CDR2 SNEGSKA (reference sequence). Trimming removed 3 bases at V and 3 bases at J, with 12 bases between. The CDR3 protein is CSASIGTANQPQHF. CDR3 in DNA: TGCAGTGCTAGTATCGGTACGGCCAATCAGCCCCAGCATTTT.

Many counts were recorded for this clonotype. The chain combines TRBV5-1 with TRBJ2-1, with a possible D match to TRBD1 (5 bases). The germline V gene has CDR1 SGHRS and CDR2 YFSETQ. V was trimmed by 3 bases and J by 0 bases, leaving 16 bases between them. CDR3 length: 17 residues. The CDR3, as DNA: TGCGCCAGCAGCTCGGGTAAGGGGTCTAGCTCCTACAATGAGCAGTTCTTC. Its protein is CASSSGKGSSSYNEQFF.

The J gene is TRBJ1-5, the V gene TRBV6-1; 8 positions match TRBD1. In germline, CDR1 is MNHNS, CDR2 SASEGT. V was clipped by 5 bases and J by 3 bases; unmatched bases: 18. The CDR3 runs to 19 residues. The CDR3 loop reads CASSPISVQGAWDNQPQHF. The CDR3 DNA reads TGTGCCAGCAGTCCAATTTCGGTCCAGGGGGCTTGGGACAATCAGCCCCAGCATTTT.